This T cell receptor beta chain originates from a study of T-cell memory formation after mild COVID-19. Study-level results: Prior to infection, memory already included some responding clones, suggesting cross-reactive memory joined.

This clonotype was counted only a few times. Its target is unknown. The CDR3 spans 15 residues. V was clipped by 4 bases and J by 3 bases; unmatched bases: 7. Germline CDR1 and CDR2: SGHRS and YFSETQ. TCRdb fed the 5' RACE reads into MiXCR, producing one record per CDR3 protein. This sample has roughly 250,000 distinct CDR3 sequences, with roughly 15% found just once. The sample comprised PBMCs or a T cell subset sorted from them (not recorded which). The TCR was taken from a man between 18 and 29 years old who had mild COVID-19 (a few samples of this study predate the infection). Cell type and time point are not known. The chain carries TRBV5-1 and TRBJ1-5, with 7 bases aligning to TRBD1. CDR3 in DNA: TGCGCCAGCAGCATCACAGGGGCTTACAATCAGCCCCAGCATTTT. This sequence encodes CASSITGAYNQPQHF.